These T cell receptor beta chains were read from a single sample in a study of resident and recirculating memory T cells in vitiligo. Generated by immunoSEQ multiplex PCR, the TCRdb table keeps only in-frame clones and is missing some. The table lists tens of thousands of clones, roughly nine tenths of them singletons. Sequencing was carried out using blood. Receptor source: a male donor with vitiligo. Both conserved end residues are part of each CDR3. D genes are given only for firm matches. Clone sizes are given selectively: once, few, many, or a class where the clone is expanded.

d_call j_call clone_size v_call cdr3_nt cdr3_aa
- TRBJ2-5 - TRBV7-9 TGTGCCAGCAGCTTAGAGGGGCAAGAGACCCAGTACTTC CASSLEGQETQYF
- TRBJ2-7 - TRBV27 TGTGCCAGCAGTTTGCCCCGACCGGGTTACGAGCAGTACTTC CASSLPRPGYEQYF
- TRBJ1-2 - TRBV7-8 TGTGCCAGCAGCGCCGATCTAGGGGATGGCTACACCTTC CASSADLGDGYTF
- TRBJ2-7 - TRBV11-3 TGTGCCAGCAGCTTCTGGCAGGGGAGCACCTACGAGCAGTACTTC CASSFWQGSTYEQYF
TRBD1 TRBJ2-2 - TRBV11-3 TGTGCCAGCAGCGCAAGACAGGGATACACCGGGGAGCTGTTTTTT CASSARQGYTGELFF
TRBD2 TRBJ2-7 - TRBV4-1 TGCGCCAGCAGCCCCAATCCCGGCACTAGCGGCTACGAGCAGTACTTC CASSPNPGTSGYEQYF
- TRBJ2-5 - TRBV28 TGTGCCAGCAGTCATGAAGCAGGGGGACTGAAAGAGACCCAGTACTTC CASSHEAGGLKETQYF
- TRBJ2-3 once TRBV9 TGTGCCAGCACAATTAGTGGTATCCCAGATACGCAGTATTTT CASTISGIPDTQYF
TRBD2 TRBJ2-3 - TRBV4-1 TGCGCCAGCAGCCAAATGGACCTAGCGGGAGGGCCGAGGGATACGCAGTATTTT CASSQMDLAGGPRDTQYF
- TRBJ1-1 - TRBV27 TGTGCCAGCAGTTTATACAGGGACGCTGAAGCTTTCTTT CASSLYRDAEAFF
TRBD1 TRBJ1-1 - TRBV28 TGTGCCAGCAGCCTTTTTACAGGGGGAAGAGGGACTGAAGCTTTCTTT CASSLFTGGRGTEAFF
TRBD2 TRBJ2-2 - TRBV7-9 TGTGCCAGCACCGGGCGGGAGGTCTCTCTGACCGGGGAGCTGTTTTTT CASTGREVSLTGELFF
TRBD2 TRBJ2-2 - TRBV6-6 TGTGCCAGCAGTAGGGGGACTAGCGATGTCGCCGGGGAGCTGTTTTTT CASSRGTSDVAGELFF
TRBD2 TRBJ2-1 - TRBV13 TGTGCCAGCATGAGACTAGCGGGACGGAATGAGCAGTTCTTC CASMRLAGRNEQFF
- TRBJ2-1 - TRBV4-1 TGCGCCAGCAGCCACCCAGTAGAGACTCCTTCATCCAGCTCCTACAATGAGCAGTTCTTC CASSHPVETPSSSSYNEQFF
- TRBJ1-4 - TRBV18 TGTGCCAGCTCACCCCAGGGGAATAATGAAAAACTGTTTTTT CASSPQGNNEKLFF
- TRBJ2-7 - TRBV6-6 TGTGCCAGCAGTTCTAATTTCCTTACGATGGAGCAGTACTTC CASSSNFLTMEQYF
- TRBJ2-7 - TRBV9 TGTGCCAGCAGCGTAGCGGGATTACCGACCTACGAGCAGTACTTC CASSVAGLPTYEQYF
TRBD1 TRBJ2-7 - TRBV5-1 TGCGCCAGCAGCTCCTCCCCGACAGGGGGCAGACACGAGCAGTACTTC CASSSSPTGGRHEQYF
TRBD1 TRBJ1-1 once TRBV7-9 TGTGCCAGCAGCTTAGTACAGGGGGCACGAACTGAAGCTTTCTTT CASSLVQGARTEAFF
- TRBJ2-1 - TRBV6-4 TGTGCCAGCAGTGAAAGTTTCGGGGGCAATGAGCAGTTCTTC CASSESFGGNEQFF
TRBD1 TRBJ1-2 - TRBV18 TGTGCCAGCTCACCCCTCAGCGGACAGGGCTTTGGCTACACCTTC CASSPLSGQGFGYTF
TRBD2 TRBJ2-3 - TRBV4-3 TGCGCCAGCAGCCTGATAGCGGGAACCTCCTTTGGCACAGATACGCAGTATTTT CASSLIAGTSFGTDTQYF
TRBD2 TRBJ2-3 few TRBV4-3 TGCGCCAGCAGCCAATCCTCTAGCGGGGGCACAGATACGCAGTATTTT CASSQSSSGGTDTQYF
- TRBJ1-4 - TRBV11-3 TGTGCCAGCAGCTCCTACACCGGGGAGAAGGAAAAACTGTTTTTT CASSSYTGEKEKLFF
TRBD1 TRBJ1-1 - TRBV7-2 TGTGCCAGCAGCCCACAATTCGGACAGGCGAACACTGAAGCTTTCTTT CASSPQFGQANTEAFF
- TRBJ1-5 - TRBV7-9 TGTGCCAGCAGCTTAGGTCTATGGAATCAGCCCCAGCATTTT CASSLGLWNQPQHF
- TRBJ1-2 - TRBV4-3 TGCGCCAGCAGCCAAGATTCAGGGGTGAGATATGGCTACACCTTC CASSQDSGVRYGYTF
- TRBJ2-7 - TRBV27 TGTGCCAGCCAACCCATCGGGACACAATTCCGGGAGCAGTACTTC CASQPIGTQFREQYF
TRBD1 TRBJ2-7 - TRBV7-8 TGTGCCAGCAGCTTAGGGGGACAGGGTAGCTACGAGCAGTACTTC CASSLGGQGSYEQYF
TRBD1 TRBJ1-5 - TRBV7-8 TGTGCCAGCAGCCTCCAGGGGGCCCAGGTTTTGCAGCCCCAGCATTTT CASSLQGAQVLQPQHF
- TRBJ2-3 - TRBV28 TGTGCCAGCGAGGGGGTCACAGGCACAGATACGCAGTATTTT CASEGVTGTDTQYF
TRBD2 TRBJ2-5 once TRBV27 TGTGCCAGCAGTTCGGTCGGGAGGGATACCCAGTACTTC CASSSVGRDTQYF
- TRBJ2-3 - TRBV7-2 TGTGCCAGCAGCTTAGTGTTGGCAGGGGTCACAGATACGCAGTATTTT CASSLVLAGVTDTQYF
- TRBJ2-3 - TRBV5-1 TGCGCCACCGCTGGGGAGGGGGGCACAGATACGCAGTATTTT CATAGEGGTDTQYF
TRBD1 TRBJ2-1 - TRBV28 TGTGCCAGCAGTACCGTCCTCGAGACAGGGGTTGAGCAGTTCTTC CASSTVLETGVEQFF
- TRBJ2-7 - TRBV7-3 TGTGCCAGCAGCTTAAGAGGGCGGATTTACGAGCAGTACTTC CASSLRGRIYEQYF
- TRBJ2-3 - TRBV7-8 TGTGCCAGCAGCTTAGGTCCGGGTCCCACAGATACGCAGTATTTT CASSLGPGPTDTQYF
TRBD2 TRBJ2-5 - TRBV5-1 TGCGCCAGCAGCTTGGCCCTAGCGGGAGGCCCCCAAGAGACCCAGTACTTC CASSLALAGGPQETQYF
TRBD2 TRBJ2-1 once TRBV7-8 TGTGCCAGCAGCTTATTAGAGCGGGGGGCTACCTACAATGAGCAGTTCTTC CASSLLERGATYNEQFF